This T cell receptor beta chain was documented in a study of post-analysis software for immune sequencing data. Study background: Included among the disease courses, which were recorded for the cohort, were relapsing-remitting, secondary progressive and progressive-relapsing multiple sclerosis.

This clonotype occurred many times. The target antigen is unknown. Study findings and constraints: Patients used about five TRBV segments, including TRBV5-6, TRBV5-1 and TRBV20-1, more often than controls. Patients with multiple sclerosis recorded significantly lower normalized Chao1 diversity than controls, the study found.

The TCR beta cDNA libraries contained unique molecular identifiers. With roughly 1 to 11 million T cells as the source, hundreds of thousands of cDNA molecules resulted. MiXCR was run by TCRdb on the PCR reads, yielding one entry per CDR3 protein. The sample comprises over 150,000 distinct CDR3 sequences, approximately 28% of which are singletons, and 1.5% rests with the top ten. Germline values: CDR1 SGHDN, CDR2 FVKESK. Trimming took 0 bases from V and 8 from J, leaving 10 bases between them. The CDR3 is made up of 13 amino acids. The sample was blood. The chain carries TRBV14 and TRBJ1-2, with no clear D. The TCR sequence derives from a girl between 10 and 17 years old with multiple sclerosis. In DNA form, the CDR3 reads TGTGCCAGCAGCCAAGACCCCCTCCGCGGCTACACCTTC. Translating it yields CASSQDPLRGYTF.